The clone carrying this T cell receptor (beta chain) is a singleton in its sample. Its matching antigen is unknown. Some clones are missing from TCRdb's copy, which holds only in-frame ones; the method was immunoSEQ multiplex PCR. The sample lists roughly 80,000 clones, just under 90% occurring once. These data belong to a study of T cell responses to AZD1222 COVID-19 vaccine. Study-wide results and limits: At study baseline, merely five or six AZD1222 recipients were seropositive. Scientists sampled the repertoires only once the peak T cell response had passed.

The sample here was peripheral blood, taken on day 0 of AZD1222 vaccination. The receptor comes from an adult in good health.

CDR3 residues: CSASNDGPSVPLHF. In nucleotides, the CDR3 is TGCAGTGCTAGTAACGATGGCCCCTCCGTACCCCTCCACTTT. The chain recombines TRBV20-1 with TRBJ1-6, with D unclear. V lost 3 bases and J 12 bases, leaving 18 bases between the germline ends. Germline V gene lookup returns CDR1 DFQATT and CDR2 SNEGSKA (reference sequence). This CDR3 spans 14 amino acids.